The entry that follows covers one T cell receptor (beta chain) sequence. Antigen: not known. It is likely a read error, because the conserved phenylalanine at the end of the CDR3 is missing. The germline V and J ends were trimmed by 1 base and 3 bases, with 12 bases remaining between them. CDR1 is DFQATT, CDR2 SNEGSKA, per germline (reference sequence). The CDR3 is 14 amino acids. Amplification of TCR beta CDR3 regions used RNA as the template. HTBI primers were used for first-round RT-PCR of the TCR CDR3. Each CDR3 protein gets one entry after TCRdb re-called the multiplex PCR reads with MiXCR. This table has approximately 510,000 distinct CDR3 sequences, about 46% appearing once. This specimen comes from a study of T cells in Graves' hyperthyroidism and ophthalmopathy. Findings and caveats of the study: The model's output predicted ophthalmopathy at a median of roughly seven months prior to onset.

The sample taken for sequencing was peripheral blood or thyroid tissue (not recorded which). The sequence came from an adult woman with Graves' disease, either hyperthyroidism or ophthalmopathy (not recorded which). This chain joins TRBV20-1 and TRBJ1-1, with D unclear. The chain's CDR3 is CSARGGGRDTEAFS. The CDR3 bases are TGCAGTGCTAGAGGGGGAGGACGTGACACTGAAGCTTTCTCT.